The 22 T cell receptor beta chains reported below all come from one sample, sequenced in a study of blood T cell repertoires in COVID-19. Generated by immunoSEQ multiplex PCR, the TCRdb table keeps only in-frame clones and is missing some. The repertoire consists of about 130,000 clones, with around 85% occurring once and the leading ten covering approximately 3%. What was sequenced was peripheral blood. The source is a woman older than 75 with COVID-19, enrolled during active disease.

J is TRBJ1-5 and V is TRBV10-3; D is uncertain. Germline V lookup: CDR1 ENHRY, CDR2 SYGVKD. The V end lost 0 bases, the J end lost 8 bases, and 8 bases lay between the germline ends. There are 13 residues in the CDR3. CDR3 nucleotide sequence: TGTGCCATCAGTGAGTCATCCTCGGAGCCCCAGCATTTT. Residues: CAISESSSEPQHF.

V is TRBV9 and J is TRBJ2-1; TRBD1 agrees at 9 bases. The germline CDR1 and CDR2 sequences are SGDLS and YYNGEE. The V and J ends lost 7 bases and 7 bases, in that order; junction bases with no gene match: 6. The CDR3 extends over 13 amino acids. Written as DNA, the CDR3 is TGTGCCAGCGCGACAGGGGGAGTTAATGAGCAGTTCTTC. This codes for CASATGGVNEQFF.

The chain links TRBV2 to TRBJ2-5; perhaps TRBD1 as D (7 bases). Per germline, CDR1 SNHLY and CDR2 FYNNEI. V shed 6 bases and J shed 4 bases, with 15 bases lying between them. The CDR3 totals 14 residues. CDR3 sequence (DNA): TGTGCCAGCAGCGACAGGGCGCGGGGAGAGACCCAGTACTTC. Its translation is CASSDRARGETQYF.

The chain couples TRBV28 to TRBJ1-1, with 8 bases aligning to TRBD1. The CDR3 spans 14 residues. In germline, CDR1 is MDHEN, CDR2 SYDVKM. Trimming removed 5 bases from V and 5 bases from J; junction bases left unmatched: 7. The CDR3 DNA is TGTGCCAGCAGTGCCAGGGGGCTCGGGACTGAAGCTTTCTTT. Its protein product is CASSARGLGTEAFF.

J is TRBJ1-1 and V is TRBV6-5; 7 nucleotides align to TRBD1. V shed 2 bases and J 10 bases; nucleotides not matched to a gene: 4. This CDR3 has 12 residues. Germline CDR1 MNHEY, CDR2 SVGAGI. CDR3 sequence: CASSYTTGAAFF. In DNA form, the CDR3 reads TGTGCCAGCAGTTACACCACAGGGGCAGCTTTCTTT.

The chain recombines TRBV11-2 with TRBJ2-3; perhaps TRBD2 as D (6 bases). V lost 3 bases and J lost 2, with 15 bases in between. In germline, CDR1 is SGHAT, CDR2 FQNNGV. This CDR3 is built from 16 residues. The CDR3 DNA reads as TGTGCCAGCAGCTTGCTAATGGGACTCTACACAGATACGCAGTATTTT. This sequence encodes CASSLLMGLYTDTQYF.

The rearrangement uses TRBV7-3 and TRBJ1-4; D not certain. V gave up 5 bases and J gave up 8 bases, with 24 bases separating them. Germline V CDR1 and CDR2: SGHTA, FQGTGA. This CDR3 contains 17 residues. CDR3 DNA: TGTGCCAGCAGCCCGCCGTACCTGAGCAGTGGGCTAGAAAAACTGTTTTTT. It is translated as CASSPPYLSSGLEKLFF.

The J gene is TRBJ2-7, the V gene TRBV14; a weak D match, TRBD2 (6 bases). CDR1 SGHDN and CDR2 FVKESK come from the germline V gene. The CDR3 contains 15 residues. V gave up 4 bases and J gave up 6 bases, with 19 bases separating them. The CDR3 loop is CASSLIAGLTGEQYF. The CDR3 DNA reads TGTGCCAGCAGCCTTATTGCGGGGCTAACCGGCGAGCAGTACTTC.

This chain joins TRBV9 and TRBJ2-1; D possibly corresponds to TRBD1 (6 bases). Looked up from germline, CDR1 is SGDLS and CDR2 is YYNGEE. The CDR3 extends over 14 amino acids. V was clipped by 4 bases and J by 5 bases, with 13 bases between them. CDR3 loop: CASSSQGQNNEQFF. CDR3 nucleotide sequence: TGTGCCAGCAGCTCCCAGGGGCAGAACAATGAGCAGTTCTTC.

V usage is TRBV29-1 and J usage is TRBJ2-3; 8 positions agree with TRBD1. The length of the CDR3 is 12 residues. Germline V gene data show CDR1 as SQVTM and CDR2 as ANQGSEA. The J segment lost 4 bases and the V segment lost 7 bases, leaving 4 bases of the junction unmatched. CDR3 amino acids: CSAEQGADTQYF. CDR3 sequence (DNA): TGCAGCGCCGAACAGGGGGCAGATACGCAGTATTTT.

CDR3 nucleotide sequence: TGCGCCAGCAGCTCGGACAGGGGGGTAGGAAGAGTCACTGAAGCTTTCTTT. Amino acids: CASSSDRGVGRVTEAFF. The chain has TRBV5-1 and TRBJ1-1, with 10 nucleotides matching TRBD1. Losses at the gene ends were 3 bases for V and 4 bases for J; bases not matched to a gene: 12. The CDR3 runs to 17 residues. Germline V gives CDR1 SGHRS, CDR2 YFSETQ.

This rearrangement joins TRBV12-3 or TRBV12-4 to TRBJ1-1; D is unresolved. The CDR3 length is 13 residues. Between the trimmed V and J ends, which lost 6 bases and 6 bases, there was a span of 14 bases. CDR3 bases: TGTGCCAGCAGGCCGTTGAGGAGAGCTGAAGCTTTCTTT. This gives the protein CASRPLRRAEAFF.

This chain connects TRBV6-2 or TRBV6-3 to TRBJ2-7, with D perhaps TRBD2 (5 bases). In germline, CDR1 is MNHEY, CDR2 SVGEGT. V lost 0 bases and J 9 bases, leaving 12 bases between the germline ends. The CDR3 sequence is 13 residues long. CDR3 sequence reads: CASSYSISGGQYF. In DNA, the CDR3 is TGTGCCAGCAGTTACTCGATCAGCGGCGGGCAGTACTTC.

The chain combines TRBV4-2 with TRBJ2-7; TRBD2 matches at 8 bases. V shed 4 bases, J shed 5 bases, and the junction held 10 bases outside the gene matches. This CDR3 region has 15 residues. Germline V gene data show CDR1 as LGHNA and CDR2 as YNFKEQ. The CDR3 spells CASSPSQRERNEQYF. The CDR3 DNA reads TGTGCCAGCAGCCCCTCCCAGCGGGAGAGAAACGAGCAGTACTTC.

The genes are TRBV29-1 and TRBJ1-2; no firm D call. The CDR3 has 12 amino acids. Germline V gene sequence: CDR1 SQVTM, CDR2 ANQGSEA. Trimming pared 5 bases from V and 5 bases from J, leaving 12 bases between. The CDR3 bases are TGCAGCGTTTATCGTTTAGTGTATGGCTACACCTTC. This codes for CSVYRLVYGYTF.

This clone has only one observation. The chain combines TRBV9 with TRBJ2-1, with 15 bases that match TRBD2. This CDR3 has 16 residues. V shed 3 bases, J shed 9 bases, and the junction held 7 bases outside the gene matches. The germline V gene has CDR1 SGDLS and CDR2 YYNGEE. DNA for the CDR3: TGTGCCAGCAGCGCAGCCGGGACTAGCGGGAGGAGTGAGCAGTTCTTC. Protein product: CASSAAGTSGRSEQFF.

V and J are TRBV25-1 and TRBJ1-4, with TRBD1 matching over 7 bases. The germline V gene encodes CDR1 MGHDK and CDR2 SYGVNS. There are 13 residues in the CDR3. Losses at the gene ends were 6 bases for V and 3 bases for J; bases not matched to a gene: 1. The CDR3 reads CASRGTANEKLFF. The CDR3 DNA follows: TGTGCCAGCAGAGGGACAGCTAATGAAAAACTGTTTTTT.

The chain uses TRBV18 and TRBJ2-1; 7 nucleotides agree with TRBD2. CDR1 and CDR2 (germline): KGHSH, LQKENI. The CDR3 length is 14 residues. With 4 bases clipped from V and 4 bases from J, the junction kept 4 bases outside the gene matches. The CDR3 DNA reads TGTGCCAGCTCACGGGCTAGCGGTTACAATGAGCAGTTCTTC. Amino acid sequence: CASSRASGYNEQFF.

The V and J genes are TRBV5-6 and TRBJ2-7; tentatively, D is TRBD1 (7 bases). V lost 0 bases to trimming and J lost 7 bases, with 14 bases between them. From germline, CDR1 is SGHDT and CDR2 YYEEEE. CDR3 size: 14 residues. Written as DNA, the CDR3 is TGTGCCAGCAGCTTGGTAGGGGCAGGGGGGGAGCAGTACTTC. This encodes CASSLVGAGGEQYF.

The chain combines TRBV6-5 with TRBJ2-2; TRBD1 might be the D (6 bases). Germline-derived CDR1 and CDR2 are MNHEY and SVGAGI. V lost 6 bases to trimming and J lost 1 base, with 12 bases between them. The CDR3 runs 15 residues. The CDR3 here is CASSTGTLNTGELFF. The CDR3 DNA reads as TGTGCCAGCAGCACCGGGACACTGAACACCGGGGAGCTGTTTTTT.

This chain connects TRBV20-1 to TRBJ1-3, with D uncertain. This CDR3 is 11 amino acids long. Germline CDR1 is DFQATT and CDR2 is SNEGSKA (reference sequence). V gave up 2 bases and J gave up 8 bases, with 7 bases separating them. The CDR3 DNA follows: TGCAGTGCTAGATCGGGAGACACCATATATTTT. Protein product: CSARSGDTIYF.

This chain links TRBV6-4 with TRBJ2-1, with D possibly TRBD2 on 6 matching bases. V was clipped by 3 bases and J by 5 bases, with 17 bases between them. The CDR3 length is 16 residues. Germline V gene lookup returns CDR1 MRHNA and CDR2 SNTAGT. The CDR3, as DNA: TGTGCCAGCAGTGAGCCCACTAGCTCCCTACACAATGAGCAGTTCTTC. It is translated as CASSEPTSSLHNEQFF.